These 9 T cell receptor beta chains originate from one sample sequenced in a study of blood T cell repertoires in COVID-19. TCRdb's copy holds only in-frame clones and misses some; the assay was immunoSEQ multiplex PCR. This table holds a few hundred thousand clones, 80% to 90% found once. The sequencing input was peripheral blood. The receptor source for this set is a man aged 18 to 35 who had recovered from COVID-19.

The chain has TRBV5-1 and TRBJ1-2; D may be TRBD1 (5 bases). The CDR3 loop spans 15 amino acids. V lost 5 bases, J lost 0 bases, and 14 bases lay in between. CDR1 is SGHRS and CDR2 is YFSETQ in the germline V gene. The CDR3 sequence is CASSPQGPANYGYTF. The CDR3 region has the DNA TGCGCCAGCAGTCCTCAGGGCCCAGCTAACTATGGCTACACCTTC.

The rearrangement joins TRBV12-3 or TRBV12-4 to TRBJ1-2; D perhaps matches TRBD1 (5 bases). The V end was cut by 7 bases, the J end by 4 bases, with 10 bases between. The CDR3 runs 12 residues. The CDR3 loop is CASTLDSYGYTF. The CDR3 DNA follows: TGTGCCAGCACCCTTGACAGCTATGGCTACACCTTC.

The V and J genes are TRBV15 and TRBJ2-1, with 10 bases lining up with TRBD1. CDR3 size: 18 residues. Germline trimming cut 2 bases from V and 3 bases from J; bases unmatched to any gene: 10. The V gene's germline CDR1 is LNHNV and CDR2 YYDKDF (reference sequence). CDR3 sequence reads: CATSRPYDRGRVYNEQFF. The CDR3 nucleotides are TGTGCCACCAGCAGACCGTACGACAGGGGGCGCGTCTACAATGAGCAGTTCTTC.

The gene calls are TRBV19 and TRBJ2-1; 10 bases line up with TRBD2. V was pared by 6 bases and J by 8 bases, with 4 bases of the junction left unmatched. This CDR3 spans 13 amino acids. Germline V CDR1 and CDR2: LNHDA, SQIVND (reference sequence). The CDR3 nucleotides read TGTGCCAGTAGCCTAGCGGGAGACGATGAGCAGTTCTTC. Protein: CASSLAGDDEQFF.

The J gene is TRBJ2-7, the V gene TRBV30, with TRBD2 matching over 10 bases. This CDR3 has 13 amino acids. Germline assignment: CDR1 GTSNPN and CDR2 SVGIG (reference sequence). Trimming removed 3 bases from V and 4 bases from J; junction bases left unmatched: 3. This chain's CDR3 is CAWRELAGYEQYF. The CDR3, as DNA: TGTGCCTGGAGGGAACTAGCGGGATACGAGCAGTACTTC.

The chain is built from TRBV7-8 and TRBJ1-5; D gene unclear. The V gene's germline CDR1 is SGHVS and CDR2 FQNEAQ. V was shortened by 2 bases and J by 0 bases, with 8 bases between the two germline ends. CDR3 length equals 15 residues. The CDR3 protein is CASSLIQNSNQPQHF. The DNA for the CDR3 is TGTGCCAGCAGCTTAATTCAGAATAGCAATCAGCCCCAGCATTTT.

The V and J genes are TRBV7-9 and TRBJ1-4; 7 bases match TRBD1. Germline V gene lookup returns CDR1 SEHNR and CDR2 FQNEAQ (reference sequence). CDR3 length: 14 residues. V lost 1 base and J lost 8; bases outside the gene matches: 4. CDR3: CASSLGQGREKLFF. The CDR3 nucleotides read TGTGCCAGCAGCTTAGGACAGGGAAGGGAAAAACTGTTTTTT.

CDR3 region: CASSSRQGRTEAFF. DNA for the CDR3: TGTGCCAGCAGCTCGAGACAGGGGCGGACTGAAGCTTTCTTT. The genes are TRBV7-8 and TRBJ1-1; TRBD1 matches 8 bases. Germline V gene data show CDR1 as SGHVS and CDR2 as FQNEAQ. Trimming at V came to 4 bases and at J to 5 bases, leaving 6 bases not matched to a gene. The CDR3 consists of 14 residues.

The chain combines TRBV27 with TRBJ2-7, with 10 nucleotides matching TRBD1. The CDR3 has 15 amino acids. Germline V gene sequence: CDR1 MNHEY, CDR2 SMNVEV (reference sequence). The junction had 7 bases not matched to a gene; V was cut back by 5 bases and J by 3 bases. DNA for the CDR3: TGTGCCAGCAGTAGACCGGGACAGGGGATCTACGAGCAGTACTTC. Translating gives CASSRPGQGIYEQYF.